This T cell receptor (beta chain) was obtained from a study of blood T cell repertoires in COVID-19. Recovered participants had two consecutive negative NP/OP PCR tests, healthcare professional clearance, or symptom resolution. This table comes from immunoSEQ multiplex PCR, and its TCRdb copy is limited to in-frame clones, with some not included. The sample consists of some 200,000 clones, about 87% of them appearing once. V was shortened by 5 bases and J by 3 bases, with 17 bases between the two germline ends. Germline V CDR1 and CDR2: SGHVS, FNYEAQ. This CDR3 spans 16 amino acids. The gene calls are TRBV7-6 and TRBJ2-1; a possible D gene is TRBD1 (6 bases). The receptor was derived from a woman in her 30s who had recovered from COVID-19. The sample was PBMCs or T cells enriched from blood (not recorded which). The CDR3 is CASSKTSDRLYNEQFF. The CDR3 DNA sequence: TGTGCCAGCAGCAAAACATCGGACAGACTCTACAATGAGCAGTTCTTC.